These 13 T cell receptor beta chains were all obtained from the same sample, sequenced in a study of T-cell reconstitution after alpha-beta-depleted transplantation in children. Preparation of the TCRbeta library involved a method that used unique molecular identifiers. Each CDR3 protein gets one entry after TCRdb re-called the PCR reads with MiXCR. Here the sample spans just over 950,000 distinct CDR3 sequences, 25% to 35% being singletons. The sequenced sample was PBMCs, mostly from graft donor cells, obtained 360 days after TCRalphabeta/CD19-depleted stem cell transplant. Source of these receptors: a boy younger than two who had a stem cell transplant for SCID, so the T cells may come from the graft donor.

There are a few counts of this clonotype. The chain recombines TRBV5-1 with TRBJ2-1; a possible D gene is TRBD1 (6 bases). Trimming took off 1 base at V and 6 bases at J, with 14 bases between the two ends. Germline CDR1 and CDR2: SGHRS and YFSETQ. The CDR3 loop spans 15 amino acids. The CDR3 loop reads CASSLMLGGSNEQFF. DNA of the CDR3: TGCGCCAGCAGCTTGATGCTAGGGGGTAGCAATGAGCAGTTCTTC.

The V call is TRBV10-3, the J call TRBJ1-1, with unresolved D. The V gene lost 6 bases and the J gene lost 4 bases, with 12 bases spanning the gap. Germline V gene data show CDR1 as ENHRY and CDR2 as SYGVKD. The CDR3 runs 13 residues. CDR3: CAISPRRVTEAFF. The CDR3 nucleotides read TGTGCCATCAGCCCCCGGCGGGTCACTGAAGCTTTCTTT.

The CDR3 here is CASSSRVGQVLVEQYF. CDR3 nucleotides: TGTGCCAGCAGCTCCCGAGTGGGACAGGTCCTAGTTGAGCAGTACTTC. The chain uses TRBV5-5 and TRBJ2-7; 8 nucleotides agree with TRBD1. V shed 3 bases and J 7 bases; nucleotides not matched to a gene: 15. CDR1 and CDR2 from the germline V gene are SGHKS and YYEKEE (reference sequence). The CDR3 totals 16 residues.

The chain recombines TRBV5-1 with TRBJ2-7; 7 positions agree with TRBD1. Germline trimming cut 0 bases from V and 2 bases from J; bases unmatched to any gene: 5. Germline-derived CDR1 and CDR2 are SGHRS and YFSETQ. This CDR3 has 15 amino acids. The CDR3 sequence is CASSLERTGAYEQYF. For the CDR3, the DNA is TGCGCCAGCAGCTTGGAGAGGACAGGAGCCTACGAGCAGTACTTC.

This chain links TRBV6-1 with TRBJ1-3; 10 bases are shared with TRBD1. Per the germline V gene, CDR1 is MNHNS and CDR2 is SASEGT. The CDR3 covers 14 residues. J lost 8 bases, V lost 6 bases, and 7 bases had no gene match. This CDR3 reads CASRSRDRGHTIYF. The CDR3 coding sequence is TGTGCCAGCAGGAGCCGGGACAGGGGCCACACCATATATTTT.

This clonotype occurred a few times. The chain combines TRBV28 with TRBJ1-2; 8 nucleotides line up with TRBD1. Losses at the gene ends were 2 bases for V and 6 bases for J; bases not matched to a gene: 2. The CDR3 spans 13 residues. In germline, CDR1 is MDHEN, CDR2 SYDVKM. The CDR3 sequence: CASSLQGAHGYTF. The CDR3 DNA reads as TGTGCCAGCAGTTTACAGGGGGCCCATGGCTACACCTTC.

The chain has TRBV15 and TRBJ2-7; D is uncertain. The CDR3 is made up of 15 amino acids. Trimming took off 1 base at V and 2 bases at J, with 12 bases between the two ends. The germline V gene has CDR1 LNHNV and CDR2 YYDKDF (reference sequence). The CDR3 nucleotides are TGTGCCACCAGCAGAGGTGGAAGTTTAACCTACGAGCAGTACTTC. Its translation: CATSRGGSLTYEQYF.

CDR3 sequence reads: CASSDTPEGSGNTIYF. The CDR3 region has the DNA TGTGCCAGCAGTGATACTCCCGAGGGCTCTGGAAACACCATATATTTT. This chain joins TRBV25-1 and TRBJ1-3; no reliable D call. V lost 3 bases to trimming and J lost 0 bases, with 12 bases between them. The germline CDR1 and CDR2 sequences are MGHDK and SYGVNS. The CDR3 length is 16 residues.

V and J are TRBV29-1 and TRBJ2-7; no clear D gene. The germline V gene encodes CDR1 SQVTM and CDR2 ANQGSEA. Trimming took 5 bases from V and 3 from J, leaving 11 bases between them. The CDR3 loop spans 12 amino acids. The CDR3 coding sequence is TGCAGCGTTTCGGCAGGCGGCTACGAGCAGTACTTC. Protein product: CSVSAGGYEQYF.

The chain recombines TRBV30 with TRBJ2-7; 10 nucleotides match TRBD1. Trimming cost V 2 bases and J 5 bases; bases outside gene matches: 6. Looked up from germline, CDR1 is GTSNPN and CDR2 is SVGIG (reference sequence). CDR3 length: 14 amino acids. CDR3 DNA: TGTGCCTGGAGTCCAGGGACAGGGGCAGACGAGCAGTACTTC. Translation: CAWSPGTGADEQYF.

V is TRBV24-1 and J is TRBJ2-1; 7 bases are a match to TRBD1. CDR1 KGHDR and CDR2 SFDVKD come from the germline V gene. The CDR3 is made up of 14 amino acids. V lost 6 bases, J lost 9 bases, and 10 bases stayed unmatched. CDR3 sequence reads: CATSQTGKVREQFF. CDR3 DNA: TGTGCCACCAGTCAGACAGGGAAAGTACGTGAGCAGTTCTTC.

The V call is TRBV28, the J call TRBJ2-3; D not certain. The CDR3 loop spans 14 amino acids. The germline gives CDR1 MDHEN, CDR2 SYDVKM. V lost 7 bases and J lost 1, with 12 bases in between. CDR3 bases: TGTGCCAGCAACGGACGGGCGGGCACAGATACGCAGTATTTT. Encoded protein: CASNGRAGTDTQYF.

The sample holds a few counts of this clonotype. The chain employs TRBV6-2 or TRBV6-3 and TRBJ2-5; D may be TRBD1 (5 bases). The CDR3 contains 14 residues. Trimming removed 4 bases from V and 2 bases from J, with 11 bases in between. The V gene's germline CDR1 is MNHEY and CDR2 SVGEGT. The chain's CDR3 is CASSSLQEQETQYF. In DNA form, the CDR3 reads TGTGCCAGCAGTTCCTTACAGGAACAAGAGACCCAGTACTTC.